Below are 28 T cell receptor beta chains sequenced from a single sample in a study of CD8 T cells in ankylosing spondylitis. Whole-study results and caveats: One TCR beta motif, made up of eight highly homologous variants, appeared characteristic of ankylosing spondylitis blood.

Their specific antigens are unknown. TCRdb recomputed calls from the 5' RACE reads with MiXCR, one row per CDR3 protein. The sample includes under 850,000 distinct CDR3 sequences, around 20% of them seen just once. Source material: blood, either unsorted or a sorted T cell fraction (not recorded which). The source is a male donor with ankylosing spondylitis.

CDR3: CATRNSNQPQHF. DNA of the CDR3: TGTGCCACCAGGAATAGCAATCAGCCCCAGCATTTT. The J gene is TRBJ1-5, the V gene TRBV10-3, with D unclear. This CDR3 contains 12 residues. V was shortened by 10 bases and J by 0 bases, with 7 bases between the two germline ends. CDR1 is ENHRY, CDR2 SYGVKD, per germline.

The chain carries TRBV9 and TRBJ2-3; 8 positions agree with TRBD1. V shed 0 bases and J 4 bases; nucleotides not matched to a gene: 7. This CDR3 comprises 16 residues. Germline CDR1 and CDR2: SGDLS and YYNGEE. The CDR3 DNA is TGTGCCAGCAGCGTAGGGCGGACAGGGACCGCAGATACGCAGTATTTT. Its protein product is CASSVGRTGTADTQYF. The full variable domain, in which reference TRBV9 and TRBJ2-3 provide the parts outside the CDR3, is DSGVTQTPKHLITATGQRVTLRCSPRSGDLSVYWYQQSLDQGLQFLIQYYNGEERAKGNILERFSAQQFPDLHSELNLSSLELGDSALYFCASSVGRTGTADTQYFGPGTRLTVL.

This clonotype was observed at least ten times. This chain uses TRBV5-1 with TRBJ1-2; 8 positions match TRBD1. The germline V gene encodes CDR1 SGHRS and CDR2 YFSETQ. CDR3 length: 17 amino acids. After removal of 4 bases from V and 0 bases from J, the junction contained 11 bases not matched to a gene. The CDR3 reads CASSLPGQEKANYGYTF. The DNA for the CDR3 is TGCGCCAGCAGCCTACCGGGACAGGAAAAAGCTAACTATGGCTACACCTTC.

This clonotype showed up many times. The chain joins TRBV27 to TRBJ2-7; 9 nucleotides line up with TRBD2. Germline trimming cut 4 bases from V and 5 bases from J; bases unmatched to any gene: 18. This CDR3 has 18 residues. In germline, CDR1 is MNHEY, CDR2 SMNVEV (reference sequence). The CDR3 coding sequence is TGTGCCAGCAGTTACCAGTCTAGCGGGGCCCCCGGTGGGGACGAGCAGTACTTC. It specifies CASSYQSSGAPGGDEQYF.

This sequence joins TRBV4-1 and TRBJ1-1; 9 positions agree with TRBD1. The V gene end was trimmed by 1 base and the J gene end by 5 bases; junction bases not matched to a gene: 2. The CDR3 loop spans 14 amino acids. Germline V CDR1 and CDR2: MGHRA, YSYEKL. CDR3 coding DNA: TGCGCCAGCAGCCAAGGGACAGGGGAGACTGAAGCTTTCTTT. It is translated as CASSQGTGETEAFF.

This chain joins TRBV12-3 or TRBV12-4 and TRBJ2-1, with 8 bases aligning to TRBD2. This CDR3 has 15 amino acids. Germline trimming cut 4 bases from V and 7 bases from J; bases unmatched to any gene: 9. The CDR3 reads CASSSSSGRVNEQFF. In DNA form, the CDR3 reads TGTGCCAGCAGTTCCTCCAGCGGGAGAGTAAATGAGCAGTTCTTC.

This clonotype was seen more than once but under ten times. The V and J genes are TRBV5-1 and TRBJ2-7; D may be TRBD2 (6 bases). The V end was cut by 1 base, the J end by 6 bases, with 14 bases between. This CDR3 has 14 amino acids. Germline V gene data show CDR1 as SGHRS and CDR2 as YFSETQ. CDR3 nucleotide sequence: TGCGCCAGCAGCTTGAGGGCAGCGGGCGTCGAGCAGTACTTC. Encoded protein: CASSLRAAGVEQYF.

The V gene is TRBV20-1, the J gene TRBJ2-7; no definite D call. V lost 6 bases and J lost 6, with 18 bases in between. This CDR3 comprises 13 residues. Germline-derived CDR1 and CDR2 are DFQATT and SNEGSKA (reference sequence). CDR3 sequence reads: CSATHGGRSEQYF. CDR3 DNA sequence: TGCAGTGCAACCCACGGCGGTCGGAGCGAGCAGTACTTC.

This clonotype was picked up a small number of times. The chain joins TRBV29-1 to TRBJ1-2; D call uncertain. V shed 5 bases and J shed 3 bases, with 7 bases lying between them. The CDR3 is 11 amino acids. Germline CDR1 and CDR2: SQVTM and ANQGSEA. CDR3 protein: CSVSSYYGYTF. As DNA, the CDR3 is TGCAGCGTTTCGAGCTACTATGGCTACACCTTC.

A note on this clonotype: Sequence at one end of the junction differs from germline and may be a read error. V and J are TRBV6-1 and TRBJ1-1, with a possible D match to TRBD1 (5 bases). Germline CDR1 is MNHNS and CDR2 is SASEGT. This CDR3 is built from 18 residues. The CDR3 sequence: CAISEAPGLLSMNTEAFF. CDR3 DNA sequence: TGTGCCATCAGTGAAGCTCCAGGGCTACTATCGATGAACACTGAAGCTTTCTTT.

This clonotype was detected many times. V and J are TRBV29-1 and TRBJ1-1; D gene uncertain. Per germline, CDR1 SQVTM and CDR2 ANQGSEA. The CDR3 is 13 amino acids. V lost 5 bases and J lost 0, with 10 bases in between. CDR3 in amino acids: CSVLIRMNTEAFF. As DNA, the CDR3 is TGCAGCGTTCTTATTCGGATGAACACTGAAGCTTTCTTT.

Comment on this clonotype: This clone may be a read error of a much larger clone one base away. CDR3 region: CSARKQPNYNEQFF. The CDR3 DNA sequence: TGCAGTGCTAGGAAACAGCCCAACTACAATGAGCAGTTCTTC. V and J are TRBV20-1 and TRBJ2-1; D remains ambiguous. With 3 bases removed from V and 3 bases from J, the gap between germline ends came to 12 bases. The CDR3 runs to 14 residues. Per the germline V gene, CDR1 is DFQATT and CDR2 is SNEGSKA (reference sequence).

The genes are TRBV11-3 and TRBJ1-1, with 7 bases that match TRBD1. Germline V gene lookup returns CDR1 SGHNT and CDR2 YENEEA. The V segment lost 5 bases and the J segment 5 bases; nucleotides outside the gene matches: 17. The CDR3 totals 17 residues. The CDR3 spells CASSTRTGRRGGTEAFF. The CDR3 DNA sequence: TGTGCCAGCAGCACAAGGACAGGAAGGAGGGGGGGTACTGAAGCTTTCTTT.

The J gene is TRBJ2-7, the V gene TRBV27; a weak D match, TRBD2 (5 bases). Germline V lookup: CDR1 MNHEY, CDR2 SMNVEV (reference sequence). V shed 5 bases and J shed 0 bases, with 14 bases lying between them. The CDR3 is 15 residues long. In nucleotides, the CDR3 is TGTGCCAGCAGTCGCTCGCTGGGGAGCTCCTACGAGCAGTACTTC. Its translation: CASSRSLGSSYEQYF.

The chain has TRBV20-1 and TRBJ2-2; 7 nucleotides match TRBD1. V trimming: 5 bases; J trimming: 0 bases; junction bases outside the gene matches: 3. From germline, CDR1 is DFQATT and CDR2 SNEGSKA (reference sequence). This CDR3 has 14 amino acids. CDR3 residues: CSAGDSTNTGELFF. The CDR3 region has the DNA TGCAGTGCTGGGGACAGCACGAACACCGGGGAGCTGTTTTTT.

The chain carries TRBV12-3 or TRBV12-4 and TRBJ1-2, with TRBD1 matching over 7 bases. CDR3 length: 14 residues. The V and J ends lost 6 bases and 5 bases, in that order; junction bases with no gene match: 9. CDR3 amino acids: CASSLGTATYGYTF. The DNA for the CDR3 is TGTGCCAGCAGCTTGGGGACAGCGACTTATGGCTACACCTTC.

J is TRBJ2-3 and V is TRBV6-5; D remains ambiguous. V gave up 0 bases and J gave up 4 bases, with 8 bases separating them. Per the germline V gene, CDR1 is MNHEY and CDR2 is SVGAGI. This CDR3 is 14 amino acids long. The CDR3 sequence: CASSYSGYADTQYF. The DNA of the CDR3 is TGTGCCAGCAGTTACTCGGGATACGCAGATACGCAGTATTTT.

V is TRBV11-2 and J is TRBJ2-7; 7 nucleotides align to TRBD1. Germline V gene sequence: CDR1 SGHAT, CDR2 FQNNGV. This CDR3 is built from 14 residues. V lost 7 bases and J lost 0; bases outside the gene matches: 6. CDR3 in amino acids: CASNQQGTSYEQYF. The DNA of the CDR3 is TGTGCCAGCAACCAACAGGGGACCTCCTACGAGCAGTACTTC.

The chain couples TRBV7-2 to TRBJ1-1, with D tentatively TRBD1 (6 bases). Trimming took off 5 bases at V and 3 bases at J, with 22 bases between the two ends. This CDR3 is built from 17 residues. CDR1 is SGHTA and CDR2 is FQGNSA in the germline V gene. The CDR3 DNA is TGTGCCAGCAGCCCAAAAGGGCGGGGGCGCCGCGACACTGAAGCTTTCTTT. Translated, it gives CASSPKGRGRRDTEAFF.

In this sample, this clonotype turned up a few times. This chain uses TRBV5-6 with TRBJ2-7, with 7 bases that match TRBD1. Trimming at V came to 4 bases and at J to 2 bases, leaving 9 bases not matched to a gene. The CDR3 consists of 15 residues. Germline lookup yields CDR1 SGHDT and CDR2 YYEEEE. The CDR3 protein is CASSPDGRGTYEQYF. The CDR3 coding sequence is TGTGCCAGCAGCCCCGATGGCAGGGGGACCTACGAGCAGTACTTC. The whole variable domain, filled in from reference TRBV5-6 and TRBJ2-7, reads DAGVTQSPTHLIKTRGQQVTLRCSPKSGHDTVSWYQQALGQGPQFIFQYYEEEERQRGNFPDRFSGHQFPNYSSELNVNALLLGDSALYLCASSPDGRGTYEQYFGPGTRLTVT.

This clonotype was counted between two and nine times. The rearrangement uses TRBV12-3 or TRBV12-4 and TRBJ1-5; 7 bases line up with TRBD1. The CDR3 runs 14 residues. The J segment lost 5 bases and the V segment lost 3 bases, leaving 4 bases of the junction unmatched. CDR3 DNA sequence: TGTGCCAGCAGTTTGACAGGGAACGATCAGCCCCAGCATTTT. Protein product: CASSLTGNDQPQHF.

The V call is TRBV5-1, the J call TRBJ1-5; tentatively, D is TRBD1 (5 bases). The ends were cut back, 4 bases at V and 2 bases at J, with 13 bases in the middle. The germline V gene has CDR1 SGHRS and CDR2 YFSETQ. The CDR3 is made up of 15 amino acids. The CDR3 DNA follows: TGCGCCAGCAGCCCGGGACTAGCACGCAATCAGCCCCAGCATTTT. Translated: CASSPGLARNQPQHF.

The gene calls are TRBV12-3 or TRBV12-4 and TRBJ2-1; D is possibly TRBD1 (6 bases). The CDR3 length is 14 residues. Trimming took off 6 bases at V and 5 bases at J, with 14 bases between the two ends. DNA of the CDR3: TGTGCCAGCAGCCGACAGGTGGGAAACAATGAGCAGTTCTTC. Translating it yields CASSRQVGNNEQFF.

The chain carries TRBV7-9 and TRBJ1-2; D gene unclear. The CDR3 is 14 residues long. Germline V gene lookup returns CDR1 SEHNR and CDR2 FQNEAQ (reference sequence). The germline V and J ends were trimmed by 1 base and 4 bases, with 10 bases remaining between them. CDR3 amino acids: CASSLGAGLYGYTF. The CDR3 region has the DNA TGTGCCAGCAGCTTAGGGGCAGGCCTCTATGGCTACACCTTC.

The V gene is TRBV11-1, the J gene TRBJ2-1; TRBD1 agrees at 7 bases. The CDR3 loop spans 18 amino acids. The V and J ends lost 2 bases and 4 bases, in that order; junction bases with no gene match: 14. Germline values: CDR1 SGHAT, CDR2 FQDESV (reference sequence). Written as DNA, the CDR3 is TGTGCCAGCAGCTTATCGCGGACAGCGAGGGGGCCTTACAATGAGCAGTTCTTC. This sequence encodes CASSLSRTARGPYNEQFF.

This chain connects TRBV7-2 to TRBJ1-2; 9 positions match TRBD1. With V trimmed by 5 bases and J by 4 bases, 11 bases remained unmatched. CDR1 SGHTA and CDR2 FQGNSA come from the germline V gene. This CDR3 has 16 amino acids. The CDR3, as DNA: TGTGCCAGCAGCGACCAAACAGGGGGCGCCGGCTATGGCTACACCTTC. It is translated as CASSDQTGGAGYGYTF.

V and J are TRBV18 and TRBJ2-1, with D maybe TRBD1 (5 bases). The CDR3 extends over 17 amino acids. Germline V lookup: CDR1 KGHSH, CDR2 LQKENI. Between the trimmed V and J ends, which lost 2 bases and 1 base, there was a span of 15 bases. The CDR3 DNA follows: TGTGCCAGCTCACCAGACAGCGACAGCACATCCTACAATGAGCAGTTCTTC. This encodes CASSPDSDSTSYNEQFF.

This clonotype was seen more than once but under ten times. The CDR3 sequence is CASGKQGSYEQYF. CDR3 coding DNA: TGTGCCAGCGGCAAACAGGGCTCCTACGAGCAGTACTTC. This rearrangement joins TRBV7-9 to TRBJ2-7; possible D gene TRBD1, 6 bases. The CDR3 is 13 amino acids. Trimming took off 8 bases at V and 0 bases at J, with 11 bases between the two ends. Germline CDR1 is SEHNR and CDR2 is FQNEAQ (reference sequence). The full variable domain, in which reference TRBV7-9 and TRBJ2-7 provide the parts outside the CDR3, is DTGVSQNPRHKITKRGQNVTFRCDPISEHNRLYWYRQTLGQGPEFLTYFQNEAQLEKSRLLSDRFSAERPKGSFSTLEIQRTEQGDSAMYLCASGKQGSYEQYFGPGTRLTVT.